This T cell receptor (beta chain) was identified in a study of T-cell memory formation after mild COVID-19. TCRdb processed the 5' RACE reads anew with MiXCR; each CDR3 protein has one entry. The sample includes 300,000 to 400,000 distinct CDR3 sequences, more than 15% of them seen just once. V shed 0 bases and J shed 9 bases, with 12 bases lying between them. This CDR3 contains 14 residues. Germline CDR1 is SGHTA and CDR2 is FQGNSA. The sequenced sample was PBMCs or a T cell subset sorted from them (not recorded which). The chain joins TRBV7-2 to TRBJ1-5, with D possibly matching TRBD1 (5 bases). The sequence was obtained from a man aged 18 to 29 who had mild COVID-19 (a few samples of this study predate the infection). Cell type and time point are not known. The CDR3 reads CASSLARGFGPQHF. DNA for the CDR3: TGTGCCAGCAGCTTAGCGCGGGGGTTTGGGCCCCAGCATTTT.